This T cell receptor (beta chain) was sequenced for a study of control samples from healthy donors and cancer patients (dated by TCRdb to the early 2020s). Details on this clone: It lacks a known antigen. Within one base of it there is no much larger clone, and no base qualities were kept.

V is cut back by 3 bases and J by 6 bases, with 7 bases in the junction unmatched. From a lookup of the germline V gene (reference sequence), CDR1 and CDR2 are SGHAT and FQDESV. Spanning cysteine to phenylalanine, the CDR3 consists of 14 amino acids. The DNA shown is the 42-base CDR3, in frame from base 1. Preparation of the library involved the immunoSEQ multiplex PCR assay. The immuneACCESS repertoire file appears here via TCRdb, limited to in-frame rearrangements. These files lack a portion of the clones; in checked studies, under half of the deficit traces to unresolved V genes, and the cause of the others is not known. Within this sample are about 100,000 clones, with about 90% of them counted one time only. The top ten constitute about a sixth of the sample.

The TCR was taken from a woman aged 50 to 65 in good health. This receptor chain uses TRBV11-1 and TRBJ2-5, with TRBD2 matching 7 junction bases. What was sequenced was blood. The CDR3 protein is CASSLGGGMKTQYF. The DNA sequence reads TGTGCCAGCAGCTTGGGGGGGGGAATGAAGACCCAGTACTTC.